A selection of T cell receptor beta chains follows, all from one sample in a study of T cell responses to AZD1222 COVID-19 vaccine. The assay was immunoSEQ multiplex PCR, and TCRdb's table has in-frame clones only and misses some. The sample yields 150,000 or so clones, over 80% seen once. The starting material was peripheral blood, obtained 28 days after the second AZD1222 dose. These receptors originate from an adult who received the AZD1222 COVID-19 vaccine. Each CDR3 is given with its conserved first and last residue. D genes are given only for firm matches. Clone size is not always given. Where it is, it says once, few, many or a class for expanded clones.

v_gene: TRBV7-2
j_gene: TRBJ1-4
abundance: NA
d_gene: NA
CDR3aa: CASSQAGGENEKLFF
CDR3nt: TGTGCCAGCAGCCAGGCGGGGGGAGAGAATGAAAAACTGTTTTTT

v_gene: TRBV2
j_gene: TRBJ1-6
abundance: NA
d_gene: NA
CDR3aa: CASSVTETHSPLHF
CDR3nt: TGTGCCAGCAGTGTAACAGAAACCCATTCACCCCTCCACTTT

v_gene: TRBV7-2
j_gene: TRBJ2-7
abundance: NA
d_gene: TRBD2
CDR3aa: CASSLSGGSHEQYF
CDR3nt: TGTGCCAGCAGTCTAAGCGGGGGCTCCCACGAGCAGTACTTC

v_gene: TRBV4-3
j_gene: TRBJ1-2
abundance: once
d_gene: NA
CDR3aa: CASSQVPAGYGYTF
CDR3nt: TGCGCCAGCAGCCAAGTTCCCGCGGGCTATGGCTACACCTTC

v_gene: TRBV12-3/TRBV12-4
j_gene: TRBJ2-7
abundance: NA
d_gene: NA
CDR3aa: CASSWTYEQYF
CDR3nt: TGTGCCAGCAGTTGGACTTACGAGCAGTACTTC

v_gene: TRBV30
j_gene: TRBJ2-1
abundance: NA
d_gene: NA
CDR3aa: CAWSLRQNNEQFF
CDR3nt: TGTGCCTGGAGTCTAAGACAAAACAATGAGCAGTTCTTC

v_gene: TRBV2
j_gene: TRBJ1-1
abundance: NA
d_gene: NA
CDR3aa: CASKRQQNTEAFF
CDR3nt: TGTGCCAGCAAGAGACAGCAGAACACTGAAGCTTTCTTT

v_gene: TRBV3-1/TRBV3-2
j_gene: TRBJ1-4
abundance: NA
d_gene: NA
CDR3aa: CASSQAQANEKLFF
CDR3nt: TGTGCCAGCAGCCAGGCGCAGGCGAATGAAAAACTGTTTTTT

v_gene: TRBV5-1
j_gene: TRBJ2-1
abundance: NA
d_gene: TRBD2
CDR3aa: CASSLDPLAGVGGEQFF
CDR3nt: TGCGCCAGCAGCTTAGACCCCCTAGCGGGAGTGGGTGGTGAGCAGTTCTTC

v_gene: TRBV6-5
j_gene: TRBJ2-3
abundance: NA
d_gene: NA
CDR3aa: CASSAREGTDTQYF
CDR3nt: TGTGCCAGCAGCGCCAGGGAGGGCACAGATACGCAGTATTTT

v_gene: TRBV30
j_gene: TRBJ1-6
abundance: NA
d_gene: TRBD1
CDR3aa: CAGQGAENSPLHF
CDR3nt: TGTGCCGGACAGGGGGCGGAAAATTCACCCCTCCACTTT

v_gene: TRBV4-3
j_gene: TRBJ2-7
abundance: NA
d_gene: NA
CDR3aa: CASREQGAGGEQYF
CDR3nt: TGCGCCAGCAGGGAACAGGGGGCGGGGGGAGAGCAGTACTTC

v_gene: TRBV10-3
j_gene: TRBJ1-1
abundance: NA
d_gene: TRBD1
CDR3aa: CAIRTGTGGNTEAFF
CDR3nt: TGTGCCATCAGGACCGGGACAGGGGGGAACACTGAAGCTTTCTTT

v_gene: TRBV6-5
j_gene: TRBJ1-2
abundance: NA
d_gene: TRBD1
CDR3aa: CATWTGAGGYTF
CDR3nt: TGTGCCACATGGACAGGGGCCGGTGGCTACACCTTC

v_gene: TRBV7-3
j_gene: TRBJ2-1
abundance: NA
d_gene: NA
CDR3aa: CASSQRAGKNNEQFF
CDR3nt: TGTGCCAGCAGCCAGAGGGCGGGAAAGAACAATGAGCAGTTCTTC

v_gene: TRBV5-1
j_gene: TRBJ2-3
abundance: NA
d_gene: NA
CDR3aa: CASSLAVVDTQYF
CDR3nt: TGCGCCAGCAGCTTGGCAGTGGTCGATACGCAGTATTTT

v_gene: TRBV30
j_gene: TRBJ2-2
abundance: NA
d_gene: NA
CDR3aa: CAWSSGTNTGELFF
CDR3nt: TGTGCCTGGAGTAGCGGCACCAACACCGGGGAGCTGTTTTTT

v_gene: TRBV11-2
j_gene: TRBJ2-2
abundance: NA
d_gene: NA
CDR3aa: CASTGTGYGELFF
CDR3nt: TGTGCCAGCACGGGGACCGGGTACGGGGAGCTGTTTTTT

v_gene: TRBV15
j_gene: TRBJ1-5
abundance: NA
d_gene: NA
CDR3aa: CATSRDLQKRQGVNQPQHF
CDR3nt: TGTGCCACCAGCAGAGATTTACAGAAGAGGCAAGGGGTCAATCAGCCCCAGCATTTT

v_gene: TRBV25-1
j_gene: TRBJ1-2
abundance: NA
d_gene: TRBD1
CDR3aa: CASRDRGRSDYGYTF
CDR3nt: TGTGCCAGCAGGGACAGGGGGCGTTCTGACTATGGCTACACCTTC

v_gene: TRBV12-3/TRBV12-4
j_gene: TRBJ2-1
abundance: NA
d_gene: NA
CDR3aa: CASSLFEQQFF
CDR3nt: TGTGCCAGCAGCCTTTTCGAGCAGCAGTTCTTC

v_gene: TRBV21-1
j_gene: TRBJ2-1
abundance: NA
d_gene: NA
CDR3aa: CASSNEGDHNEQFF
CDR3nt: TGTGCCAGCAGCAATGAGGGAGATCACAATGAGCAGTTCTTC

v_gene: TRBV19
j_gene: TRBJ1-1
abundance: NA
d_gene: TRBD1
CDR3aa: CASSISGGLAFF
CDR3nt: TGTGCCAGTAGTATTTCAGGGGGCCTCGCTTTCTTT

v_gene: TRBV6-5
j_gene: TRBJ2-7
abundance: NA
d_gene: NA
CDR3aa: CASSPRLGLVYEQYF
CDR3nt: TGTGCCAGCAGTCCCCGCTTGGGGCTAGTCTACGAGCAGTACTTC

v_gene: TRBV6-5
j_gene: TRBJ1-2
abundance: NA
d_gene: NA
CDR3aa: CASRTSRTDGYTF
CDR3nt: TGTGCCAGCAGGACCTCACGGACAGACGGCTACACCTTC

v_gene: TRBV18
j_gene: TRBJ2-3
abundance: NA
d_gene: NA
CDR3aa: CASSPIRSGAGTDTQYF
CDR3nt: TGTGCCAGCTCACCCATCCGTTCGGGGGCGGGCACAGATACGCAGTATTTT

v_gene: TRBV4-3
j_gene: TRBJ2-4
abundance: NA
d_gene: TRBD1
CDR3aa: CASSDRARAKNIQYF
CDR3nt: TGCGCCAGCAGCGACAGGGCTAGGGCCAAAAACATTCAGTACTTC

v_gene: TRBV6-5
j_gene: TRBJ1-1
abundance: NA
d_gene: NA
CDR3aa: CASSKGSPNTEAFF
CDR3nt: TGTGCCAGCAGTAAGGGGAGCCCGAACACTGAAGCTTTCTTT

v_gene: TRBV5-1
j_gene: TRBJ2-2
abundance: NA
d_gene: TRBD2
CDR3aa: CASTRGLAGGLIAGELFF
CDR3nt: TGCGCCAGCACCAGGGGACTAGCGGGGGGGCTTATCGCCGGGGAGCTGTTTTTT